The 6 T cell receptor beta chains reported below all come from one sample, sequenced in a study of CD8+ T cells in alopecia areata. Treatment given: oral pan-JAK inhibitor, 5-10 mg twice daily. RNA, once extracted, was reverse transcribed into cDNA for use as the sequencing template. Profiling relied on immunoSEQ multiplex PCR, and the TCRdb table lists in-frame clones only, not all of them. This table has hundreds of thousands of clones, approximately 65% appearing once. The input for sequencing was CD4+ T cells sorted from blood, taken around week 44, from a patient treated with tofacitinib. These receptor sequences come from a human donor with alopecia areata.

This chain connects TRBV29-1 to TRBJ1-1, with unresolved D. This CDR3 is 9 amino acids long. CDR1 and CDR2 from the germline V gene are SQVTM and ANQGSEA. Trimming left V 4 bases short and J 14 bases short, with 11 bases between. CDR3 sequence: CSVGSEGFF. DNA for the CDR3: TGCAGCGTTGGGTCGGAAGGGTTCTTT.

This chain uses TRBV25-1 with TRBJ2-3; tentatively, D is TRBD1 (6 bases). Germline V lookup: CDR1 MGHDK, CDR2 SYGVNS. The CDR3 spans 15 residues. Trimming left V 4 bases short and J 2 bases short, with 13 bases between. CDR3 coding DNA: TGTGCCAGCAGTGCAGGGGCTCCAAACACAGATACGCAGTATTTT. Translation: CASSAGAPNTDTQYF.

This clone was counted a few times. The chain links TRBV27 to TRBJ2-7; 8 bases match TRBD2. After removal of 6 bases from V and 2 bases from J, the junction contained 9 bases not matched to a gene. The CDR3 runs to 15 residues. CDR1 and CDR2 (germline): MNHEY, SMNVEV (reference sequence). The CDR3 DNA sequence: TGTGCCAGCAGCCTGGGACTAGGGGGGCCCTACGAGCAGTACTTC. It encodes CASSLGLGGPYEQYF.

The chain links TRBV29-1 to TRBJ1-1; 11 nucleotides match TRBD1. Germline-derived CDR1 and CDR2 are SQVTM and ANQGSEA. Germline trimming cut 7 bases from V and 4 bases from J; bases unmatched to any gene: 8. CDR3 length equals 14 residues. The CDR3 reads CSAQGGTGGTEAFF. For the CDR3, the DNA is TGCAGCGCCCAGGGGGGGACAGGGGGCACTGAAGCTTTCTTT.

This chain uses TRBV11-2 with TRBJ2-3; either TRBD1 or TRBD2 may fit D (5 bases each). Germline V gene sequence: CDR1 SGHAT, CDR2 FQNNGV. Trimming cost V 3 bases and J 7 bases, with 17 bases left between them. This CDR3 comprises 15 residues. The CDR3 DNA reads as TGTGCCAGCAGCTTTGATGAGAGGGGCAGTCATACGCAGTATTTT. Protein sequence: CASSFDERGSHTQYF.

The genes are TRBV6-1 and TRBJ2-7; no clear D gene. The CDR3 contains 14 residues. Germline CDR1 is MNHNS and CDR2 is SASEGT. Deletions cut 2 bases from V and 6 bases from J, with 14 bases between. The CDR3 region is CASSESGLISEQYF. The CDR3 DNA reads as TGTGCCAGCAGTGAATCCGGGTTGATTTCCGAGCAGTACTTC.